Below, one T cell receptor (beta chain) is given with its context. Its antigen is still unknown. This entry comes from a study of blood T cells in healthy people across ages. Primed by a sample-barcoded 5' primer and a J-beta primer mix, a second PCR proceeded for roughly 7 to 11 cycles. A 12-random-nucleotide template-switch adaptor tagged each cDNA molecule. Using its own MiXCR run on the 5' RACE reads, TCRdb lists one record per CDR3 protein. Here the sample spans 1.5 million to 2 million distinct CDR3 sequences, roughly two fifths being singletons. Findings and caveats of the study: Expanded clonotype shifts may have been confounded, as the donors had an unknown CMV status. The long-lived group displayed more naive CD4+ cells, plus higher diversity, than the aged donors did.

The amount of total RNA extracted per sample was at least 5.5 micrograms. The sample taken for sequencing was blood. The TCR originated in a human donor in good health.

This CDR3 reads CATNQGSTNEKLFF. CDR3 bases: TGTGCAACGAACCAGGGATCAACTAATGAAAAACTGTTTTTT. V and J are TRBV5-8 and TRBJ1-4, with a possible D match to TRBD1 (5 bases). The CDR3 extends over 14 amino acids. Per germline, CDR1 SGHTS and CDR2 YDEGEE.